This T cell receptor beta chain was retrieved from a study of cytomegalovirus exposure and HLA in healthy donors. This clone was counted only a few times. Its antigen is undetermined. The germline V gene encodes CDR1 SEHNR and CDR2 FQNEAQ (reference sequence). The CDR3 spans 13 residues. Trimming took 5 bases from V and 8 from J; bases not matched to a gene: 7. Whole-study results and caveats: Sequence variants that were highly shared formed a cluster that was likely a sequencing artifact.

The primer mix had 60 Vbeta and 13 Jbeta primers. Original processing methods: Per a later analysis, the number of unique TCR beta chains was about 78 million, of which 9 million to 12 million were shared. Some clones are missing from TCRdb's copy, which holds only in-frame ones; the method was immunoSEQ multiplex PCR. The V and J calls and clone size come from that table; D and trimming were worked out from the DNA. The repertoire holds just over 150,000 clones, with 75% to 80% as singletons. Input material: PBMCs. The receptor was derived from a woman in her forties or fifties in good health and CMV-seropositive. The V and J genes are TRBV7-9 and TRBJ1-2; 8 bases agree with TRBD1. The CDR3: CASSPTTGVGYTF. The CDR3 bases are TGTGCCAGCAGCCCGACGACAGGGGTCGGCTACACCTTC.